The subject of this entry is one T cell receptor (beta chain). Its antigen is unknown. The record originates from a study of T-cell memory formation after mild COVID-19. Findings and limits, study-wide: Pre-infection memory harbored some responding clones, suggesting cross-reactive memory joined. Clones which contracted sat mainly in CM and EM if CD4+, and in EMRA if CD8+.

TCRdb independently ran MiXCR on the 5' RACE reads; one entry per CDR3 protein. The table has 200,000 to 250,000 distinct CDR3 sequences, over 9.5% seen once. CDR1 and CDR2 from the germline V gene are SQVTM and ANQGSEA. Trimming at V came to 6 bases and at J to 2 bases, leaving 3 bases not matched to a gene. The CDR3 covers 12 residues. Sequencing input: PBMCs or a T cell subset sorted from them (not recorded which). This chain links TRBV29-1 with TRBJ2-5, with 7 positions matching TRBD2. This TCR derives from a man between 18 and 35 years old who had mild COVID-19 (a few samples of this study predate the infection). Cell type and time point are not known. In DNA, the CDR3 is TGCAGCGTCTGGGGGGGGCAAGAGACCCAGTACTTC. This translates into CSVWGGQETQYF. Full variable domain (outside the CDR3, taken from reference TRBV29-1 and TRBJ2-5): SAVISQKPSRDICQRGTSLTIQCQVDSQVTMMFWYRQQPGQSLTLIATANQGSEATYESGFVIDKFPISRPNLTFSTLTVSNMSPEDSSIYLCSVWGGQETQYFGPGTRLLVL.